The 4 T cell receptor beta chains below were found in one sample sequenced in a study of cytomegalovirus exposure and HLA in healthy donors. Vbeta (60) and Jbeta (13) primers were used in the PCR. The method was immunoSEQ multiplex PCR; TCRdb's version includes in-frame clones alone and lacks a portion of them. Of some 110,000 clones listed, roughly 82% were seen once; the top ten hold roughly 13%. The sequencing input was PBMCs. All receptors come from a woman aged 55-70 years in good health and CMV-seropositive.

This clone was seen a single time. This rearrangement joins TRBV25-1 to TRBJ1-2, with 7 bases matching TRBD1. The CDR3 length is 14 residues. Germline CDR1 is MGHDK and CDR2 is SYGVNS. Trimming cost V 4 bases and J 8 bases; bases outside gene matches: 10. DNA of the CDR3: TGTGCCAGCAGTGGGACAGGCAGAATCGGCGGCTACACCTTC. Residues: CASSGTGRIGGYTF.

The J gene is TRBJ2-7, the V gene TRBV4-3, with TRBD2 as a possible D gene (5 bases). Germline CDR1 LGHNA, CDR2 YSLEER. The CDR3 length is 16 residues. Trimming took 4 bases from V and 5 from J, leaving 21 bases between them. The CDR3 nucleotides read TGCGCCAGCAGCCCCCAGTTTGGGGTACCGAGGGACGAGCAGTACTTC. It is translated as CASSPQFGVPRDEQYF.

This clone was seen only a few times. V gene TRBV30 combines with J gene TRBJ1-4; 9 bases are a match to TRBD1. Losses at the gene ends were 7 bases for V and 1 base for J; bases not matched to a gene: 10. This CDR3 comprises 16 residues. Germline lookup yields CDR1 GTSNPN and CDR2 SVGIG (reference sequence). The CDR3 spells CAFIPGTGLTNEKLFF. DNA for the CDR3: TGTGCCTTCATTCCCGGGACAGGGCTAACTAATGAAAAACTGTTTTTT.

The gene calls are TRBV5-4 and TRBJ2-1; TRBD2 matches at 14 bases. The CDR3 is 17 residues long. The V gene's germline CDR1 is SGHNT and CDR2 YYREEE (reference sequence). V lost 0 bases to trimming and J lost 6 bases; unmatched junction nucleotides: 5. The CDR3 coding sequence is TGTGCCAGCAGCTTGGTCCCGACTAGCGGGGGGGCCAATGAGCAGTTCTTC. Protein: CASSLVPTSGGANEQFF.